The 9 T cell receptor beta chains presented below share a single source sample, sequenced in a study of cytomegalovirus exposure and HLA in healthy donors. With 60 Vbeta and 13 Jbeta primers, the PCR was carried out. Data came from immunoSEQ multiplex PCR; TCRdb stores just in-frame clones and leaves some out. Among 100,000 to 150,000 clones, about 80% were seen once, and the ten largest hold under 13%. The sequenced material came from PBMCs. The receptor set was obtained from a man aged 30 to 45 in good health and CMV-seropositive.

This rearrangement joins TRBV7-6 to TRBJ2-3; weak D call: TRBD2 (5 bases). Between the trimmed V and J ends, which lost 3 bases and 5 bases, there was a span of 15 bases. Germline-derived CDR1 and CDR2 are SGHVS and FNYEAQ. The CDR3 runs 15 residues. The CDR3 here is CASSFGDRGVDTQYF. The CDR3 DNA follows: TGTGCCAGCAGCTTCGGGGATCGGGGAGTAGATACGCAGTATTTT.

The V and J genes are TRBV11-2 and TRBJ1-2, with a tentative D call TRBD1 (5 bases). V shed 1 base and J shed 7 bases, with 13 bases lying between them. From germline, CDR1 is SGHAT and CDR2 FQNNGV. CDR3 size: 14 residues. CDR3 coding DNA: TGTGCCAGCAGCTTAGGAGGAATGGGGCTTGGCTACACCTTC. It codes for CASSLGGMGLGYTF.

The CDR3: CASREGLAGLYEQFF. CDR3 in DNA: TGTGCCAGCAGGGAAGGACTAGCGGGACTATATGAGCAGTTCTTC. The genes are TRBV11-2 and TRBJ2-1, with 12 bases identical to TRBD2. Trimming took 6 bases from V and 8 from J; bases not matched to a gene: 8. This CDR3 region has 15 residues. Germline V CDR1 and CDR2: SGHAT, FQNNGV.

This clone was detected once. V usage is TRBV2 and J usage is TRBJ2-5; D is uncertain. The CDR3 spans 13 residues. The V end lost 10 bases, the J end lost 2 bases, and 14 bases lay between the germline ends. The germline gives CDR1 SNHLY, CDR2 FYNNEI. The CDR3 loop reads CATLMGRQETQYF. The CDR3, as DNA: TGTGCCACCCTGATGGGCAGACAAGAGACCCAGTACTTC.

The CDR3 sequence is CASSAGTPNNEQFF. The CDR3, as DNA: TGTGCCAGCAGCGCCGGGACTCCAAACAATGAGCAGTTCTTC. V gene TRBV9 combines with J gene TRBJ2-1; D possibly corresponds to TRBD2 (6 bases). The CDR3 totals 14 residues. V gave up 3 bases and J gave up 5 bases, with 12 bases separating them. Germline V gene sequence: CDR1 SGDLS, CDR2 YYNGEE.

V gene TRBV6-1 combines with J gene TRBJ2-7, with 9 bases identical to TRBD1. The V segment lost 5 bases and the J segment 2 bases; nucleotides outside the gene matches: 4. Germline-derived CDR1 and CDR2 are MNHNS and SASEGT. The CDR3 is made up of 14 amino acids. CDR3 DNA sequence: TGTGCCAGCAGTCCGGGACAGGGAACCTACGAGCAGTACTTC. It yields the protein CASSPGQGTYEQYF.

The genes are TRBV5-8 and TRBJ2-5; TRBD2 matches 13 bases. The junction had 1 base not matched to a gene; V was cut back by 2 bases and J by 3 bases. Germline V gene sequence: CDR1 SGHTS, CDR2 YDEGEE. The CDR3 covers 15 residues. The CDR3 bases are TGTGCCAGCAGCTTCGGGACTAGCGGGAAAGAGACCCAGTACTTC. Protein: CASSFGTSGKETQYF.

This sequence joins TRBV5-1 and TRBJ1-1, with 8 bases that match TRBD1. The CDR3 contains 15 residues. CDR1 is SGHRS and CDR2 is YFSETQ in the germline V gene. V lost 3 bases and J lost 1; bases outside the gene matches: 5. The CDR3 DNA follows: TGCGCCAGCAGCTGGGGGGACAGGTGGAACACTGAAGCTTTCTTT. Protein product: CASSWGDRWNTEAFF.

The rearrangement joins TRBV7-8 to TRBJ2-5; 10 bases align to TRBD1. The V segment lost 4 bases and the J segment 5 bases; nucleotides outside the gene matches: 13. Germline CDR1 is SGHVS and CDR2 is FQNEAQ. The CDR3 is made up of 17 amino acids. CDR3 loop: CASSSPLGTGVVETQYF. As DNA, the CDR3 is TGTGCCAGCAGCTCCCCCCTAGGGACAGGGGTCGTGGAGACCCAGTACTTC.